One and the same sample provided the 5 T cell receptor beta chains below, sequenced in a study of blood T cells in healthy people across ages. Through a sample-barcoded 5' primer and a J-beta primer mix, a second PCR was run for 7 to 11 cycles. In TCRdb, the 5' RACE reads were re-called with MiXCR into one record per CDR3 protein. The sample includes some 890,000 distinct CDR3 sequences, almost 30% of them seen just once. This sample also appeared in a second study, on T cells of mothers and their children.

Sequences were obtained from blood. The receptors derive from a woman between 35 and 50 years old in good health.

The chain is built from TRBV12-3 or TRBV12-4 and TRBJ1-4, with TRBD1 matching 9 bases. The J segment lost 8 bases and the V segment lost 1 base, leaving 8 bases of the junction unmatched. The CDR3 is 16 amino acids. CDR3 residues: CASSLGTGELAEKLFF. The CDR3, as DNA: TGTGCCAGCAGTTTAGGGACAGGGGAATTGGCGGAAAAACTGTTTTTT.

The chain links TRBV20-1 to TRBJ1-1, with D perhaps matching TRBD1 (6 bases). CDR1 DFQATT and CDR2 SNEGSKA come from the germline V gene (reference sequence). The V end lost 8 bases, the J end lost 1 base, and 17 bases lay between the germline ends. The CDR3 has 14 residues. CDR3 region: CSLGDLTGNTEAFF. DNA for the CDR3: TGCAGTCTAGGGGACTTGACAGGGAACACTGAAGCTTTCTTT.

This clonotype was recorded at least ten times. At one end the junction does not follow the germline gene, possibly because of a read error. The V call is TRBV5-1, the J call TRBJ2-3, with 8 bases identical to TRBD2. The CDR3 consists of 13 residues. Germline CDR1 and CDR2: SGHRS and YFSETQ. The CDR3 nucleotides read TGTGCCAGCAGCCCAGGACTAGCCGATACGCAGTATTTT. The encoded protein is CASSPGLADTQYF.

Note on this clonotype: At one of its ends the junction is not consistent with the germline gene, which may arise from a read error. V is TRBV7-2 and J is TRBJ2-7; no reliable D call. The germline CDR1 and CDR2 sequences are SGHTA and FQGNSA. This CDR3 comprises 14 residues. CDR3 residues: CASSPTDSVYERYF. The CDR3 nucleotides are TGTGCCAGCAGCCCCACAGATTCGGTCTACGAGCGGTACTTC.

In its sample, this clonotype was seen many times. This chain uses TRBV9 with TRBJ1-2; D ambiguous. Trimming cost V 4 bases and J 0 bases, with 13 bases left between them. Looked up from germline, CDR1 is SGDLS and CDR2 is YYNGEE. The CDR3 runs 15 residues. The CDR3 sequence: CASSSDRMANYGYTF. In DNA form, the CDR3 reads TGTGCCAGCAGCTCAGACCGTATGGCTAACTATGGCTACACCTTC.